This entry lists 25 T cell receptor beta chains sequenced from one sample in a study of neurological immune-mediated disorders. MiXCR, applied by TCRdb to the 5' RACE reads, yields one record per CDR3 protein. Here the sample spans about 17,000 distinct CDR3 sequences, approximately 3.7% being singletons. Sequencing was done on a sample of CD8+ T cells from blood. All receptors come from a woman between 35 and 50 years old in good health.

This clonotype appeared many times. This CDR3 is CSVDSGTEAFF. The CDR3 nucleotides are TGCAGCGTTGATTCGGGGACTGAAGCTTTCTTT. This chain connects TRBV29-1 to TRBJ1-1; D gene unclear. Deletions cut 3 bases from V and 5 bases from J, with 7 bases between. This CDR3 has 11 residues. Germline V gives CDR1 SQVTM, CDR2 ANQGSEA.

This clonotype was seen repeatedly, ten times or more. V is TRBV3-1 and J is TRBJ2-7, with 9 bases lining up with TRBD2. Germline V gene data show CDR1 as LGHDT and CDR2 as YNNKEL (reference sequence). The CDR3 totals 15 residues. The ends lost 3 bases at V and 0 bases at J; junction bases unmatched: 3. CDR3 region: CASSHRLADSYEQYF. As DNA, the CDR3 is TGTGCCAGCAGCCATAGACTAGCGGACTCCTACGAGCAGTACTTC.

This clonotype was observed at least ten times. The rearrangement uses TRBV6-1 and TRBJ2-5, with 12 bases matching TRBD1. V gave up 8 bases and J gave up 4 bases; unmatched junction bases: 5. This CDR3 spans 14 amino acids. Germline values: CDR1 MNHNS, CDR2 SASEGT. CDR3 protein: CASEPGQGAETQYF. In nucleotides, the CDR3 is TGTGCCAGCGAACCGGGACAGGGGGCAGAGACCCAGTACTTC.

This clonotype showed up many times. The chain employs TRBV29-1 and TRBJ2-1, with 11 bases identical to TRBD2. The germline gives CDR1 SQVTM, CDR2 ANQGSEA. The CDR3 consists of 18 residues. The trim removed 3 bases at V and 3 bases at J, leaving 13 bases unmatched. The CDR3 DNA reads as TGCAGCGTTGATAATCCGGGGGAAGGGACTAGCGGCTACAATGAGCAGTTCTTC. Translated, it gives CSVDNPGEGTSGYNEQFF.

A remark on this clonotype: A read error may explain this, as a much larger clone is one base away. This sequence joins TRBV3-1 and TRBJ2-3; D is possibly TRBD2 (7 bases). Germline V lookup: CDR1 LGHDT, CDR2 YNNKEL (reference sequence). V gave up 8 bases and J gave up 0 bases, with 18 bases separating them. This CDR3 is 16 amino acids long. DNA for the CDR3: TGTGCCAGCGCCAAAAAGGGGGGGACTAGCACAGATACGCAGTATTTT. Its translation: CASAKKGGTSTDTQYF.

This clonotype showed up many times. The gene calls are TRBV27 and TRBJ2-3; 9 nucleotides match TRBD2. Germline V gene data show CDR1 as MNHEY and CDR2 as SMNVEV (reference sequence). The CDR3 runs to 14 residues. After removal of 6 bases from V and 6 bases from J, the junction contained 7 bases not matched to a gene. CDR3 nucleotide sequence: TGTGCCAGCAGCCGACTAGCGGAACCGGATACGCAGTATTTT. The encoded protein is CASSRLAEPDTQYF.

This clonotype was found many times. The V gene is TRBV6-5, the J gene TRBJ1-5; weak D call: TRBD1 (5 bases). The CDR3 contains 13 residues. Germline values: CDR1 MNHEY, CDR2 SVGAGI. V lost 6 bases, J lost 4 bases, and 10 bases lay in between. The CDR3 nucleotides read TGTGCCAGCAGGTCAGGGAGTAATCAGCCCCAGCATTTT. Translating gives CASRSGSNQPQHF.

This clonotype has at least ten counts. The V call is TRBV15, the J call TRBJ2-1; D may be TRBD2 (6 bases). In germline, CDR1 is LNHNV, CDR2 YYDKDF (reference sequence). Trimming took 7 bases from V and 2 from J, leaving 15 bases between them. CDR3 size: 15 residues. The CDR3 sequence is CATILSSEPYNEQFF. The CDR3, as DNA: TGTGCCACCATCCTTTCTAGCGAACCCTACAATGAGCAGTTCTTC.

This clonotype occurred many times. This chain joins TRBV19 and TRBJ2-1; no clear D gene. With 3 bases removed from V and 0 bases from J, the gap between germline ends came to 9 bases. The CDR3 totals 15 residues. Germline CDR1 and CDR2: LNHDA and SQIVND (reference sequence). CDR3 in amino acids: CASSIAAVSYNEQFF. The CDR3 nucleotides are TGTGCCAGTAGTATCGCGGCAGTCTCCTACAATGAGCAGTTCTTC. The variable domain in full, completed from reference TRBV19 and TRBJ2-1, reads DGGITQSPKYLFRKEGQNVTLSCEQNLNHDAMYWYRQDPGQGLRLIYYSQIVNDFQKGDIAEGYSVSREKKESFPLTVTSAQKNPTAFYLCASSIAAVSYNEQFFGPGTRLTVL.

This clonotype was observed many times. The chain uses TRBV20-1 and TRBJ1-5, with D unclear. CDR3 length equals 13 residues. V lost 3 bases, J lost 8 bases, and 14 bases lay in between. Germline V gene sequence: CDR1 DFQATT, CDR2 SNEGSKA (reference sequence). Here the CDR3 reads CSASPSRREPQHF. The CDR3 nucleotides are TGCAGTGCTAGTCCCTCCCGGAGGGAGCCCCAGCATTTT.

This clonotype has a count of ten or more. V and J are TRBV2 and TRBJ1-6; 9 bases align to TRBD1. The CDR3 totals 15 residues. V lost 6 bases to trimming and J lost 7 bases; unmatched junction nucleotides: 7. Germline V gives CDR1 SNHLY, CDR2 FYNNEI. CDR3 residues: CASRAGQGLNSPLHF. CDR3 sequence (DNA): TGTGCCAGCAGGGCTGGACAGGGGTTGAATTCACCCCTCCACTTT.

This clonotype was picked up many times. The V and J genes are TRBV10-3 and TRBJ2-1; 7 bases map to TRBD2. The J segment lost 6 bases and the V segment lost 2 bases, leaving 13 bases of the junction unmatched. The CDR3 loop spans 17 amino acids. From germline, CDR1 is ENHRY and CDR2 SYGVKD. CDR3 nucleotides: TGTGCCATCAGTGAGGTCACTAGCGCCGGAGGGGTCAATGAGCAGTTCTTC. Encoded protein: CAISEVTSAGGVNEQFF.

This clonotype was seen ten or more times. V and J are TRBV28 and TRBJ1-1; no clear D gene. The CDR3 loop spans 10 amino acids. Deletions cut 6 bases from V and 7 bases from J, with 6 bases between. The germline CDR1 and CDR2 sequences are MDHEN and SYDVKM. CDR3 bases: TGTGCCAGCAGCGGCATTGAAGCTTTCTTT. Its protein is CASSGIEAFF.

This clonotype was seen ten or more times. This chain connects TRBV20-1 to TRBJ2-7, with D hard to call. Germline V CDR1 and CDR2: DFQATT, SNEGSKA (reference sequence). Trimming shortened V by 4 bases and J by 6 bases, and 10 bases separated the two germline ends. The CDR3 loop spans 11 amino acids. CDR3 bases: TGCAGTGCTACCTTTAGCCTCGAGCAGTACTTC. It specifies CSATFSLEQYF.

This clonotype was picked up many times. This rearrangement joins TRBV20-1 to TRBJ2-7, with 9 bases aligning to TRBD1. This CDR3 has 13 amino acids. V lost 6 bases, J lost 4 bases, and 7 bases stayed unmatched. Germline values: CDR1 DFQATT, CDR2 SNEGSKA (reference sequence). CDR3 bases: TGCAGTGCGGGGGGACAGGGCGTTTACGAGCAGTACTTC. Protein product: CSAGGQGVYEQYF.

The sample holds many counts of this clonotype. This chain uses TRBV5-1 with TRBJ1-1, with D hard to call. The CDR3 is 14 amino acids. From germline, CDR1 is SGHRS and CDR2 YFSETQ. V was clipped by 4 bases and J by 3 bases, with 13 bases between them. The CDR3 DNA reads TGCGCCAGCAGCCTAGACAATCGTGACACTGAAGCTTTCTTT. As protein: CASSLDNRDTEAFF.

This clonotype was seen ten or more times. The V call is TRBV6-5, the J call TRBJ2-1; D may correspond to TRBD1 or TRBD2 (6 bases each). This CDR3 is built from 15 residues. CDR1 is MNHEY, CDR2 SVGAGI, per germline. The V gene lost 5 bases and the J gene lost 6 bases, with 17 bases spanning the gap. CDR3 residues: CASSVTGTPLNEQFF. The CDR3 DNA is TGTGCCAGCAGTGTAACAGGGACTCCCCTCAATGAGCAGTTCTTC.

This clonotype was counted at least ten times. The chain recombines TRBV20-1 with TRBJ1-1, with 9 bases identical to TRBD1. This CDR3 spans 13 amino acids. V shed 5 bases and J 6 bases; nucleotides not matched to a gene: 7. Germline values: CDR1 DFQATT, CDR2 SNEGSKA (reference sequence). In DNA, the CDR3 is TGCAGTGCTCCGGGACAGGGTACGGCTGAAGCTTTCTTT. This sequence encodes CSAPGQGTAEAFF.

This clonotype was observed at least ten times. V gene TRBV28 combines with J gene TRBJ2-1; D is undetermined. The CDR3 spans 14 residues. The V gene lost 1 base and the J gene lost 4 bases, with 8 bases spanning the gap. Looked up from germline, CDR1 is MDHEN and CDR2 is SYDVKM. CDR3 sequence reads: CASSLYGPYNEQFF. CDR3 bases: TGTGCCAGCAGTTTATACGGACCGTACAATGAGCAGTTCTTC.

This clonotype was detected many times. CDR3: CSASTGWALRSYTF. For the CDR3, the DNA is TGCAGTGCCAGTACTGGTTGGGCCTTGAGGAGCTACACCTTC. The J gene is TRBJ1-2, the V gene TRBV20-1, with D unresolved. The CDR3 extends over 14 amino acids. Trimming stripped 6 bases from V and 9 bases from J, with 23 bases between. The V gene's germline CDR1 is DFQATT and CDR2 SNEGSKA (reference sequence).

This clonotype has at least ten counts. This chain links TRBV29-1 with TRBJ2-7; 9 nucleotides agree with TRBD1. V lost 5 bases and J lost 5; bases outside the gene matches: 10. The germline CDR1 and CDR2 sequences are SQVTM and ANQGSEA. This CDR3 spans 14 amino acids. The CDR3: CSVRRQGGFDEQYF. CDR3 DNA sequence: TGCAGCGTTCGAAGACAGGGGGGTTTCGACGAGCAGTACTTC.

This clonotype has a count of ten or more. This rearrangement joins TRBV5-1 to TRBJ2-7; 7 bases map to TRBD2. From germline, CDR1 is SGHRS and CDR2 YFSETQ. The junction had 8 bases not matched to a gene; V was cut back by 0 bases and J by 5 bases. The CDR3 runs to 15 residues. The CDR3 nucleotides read TGCGCCAGCAGCTTGGACCCGGGAGGTAACGACGAGCAGTACTTC. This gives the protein CASSLDPGGNDEQYF.

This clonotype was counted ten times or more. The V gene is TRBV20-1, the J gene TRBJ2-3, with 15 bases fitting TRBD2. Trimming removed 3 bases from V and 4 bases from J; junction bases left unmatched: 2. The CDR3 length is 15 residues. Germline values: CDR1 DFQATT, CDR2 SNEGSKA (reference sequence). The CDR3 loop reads CSASGLAGGSDTQYF. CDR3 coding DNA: TGCAGTGCTAGCGGACTAGCGGGAGGGTCAGATACGCAGTATTTT.

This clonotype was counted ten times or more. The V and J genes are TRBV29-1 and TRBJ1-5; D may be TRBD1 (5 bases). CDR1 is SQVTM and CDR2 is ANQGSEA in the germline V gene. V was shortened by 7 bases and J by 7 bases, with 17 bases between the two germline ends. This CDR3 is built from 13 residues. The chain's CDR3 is CSAAGGSGQPQHF. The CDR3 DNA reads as TGCAGCGCCGCCGGGGGATCAGGGCAGCCCCAGCATTTT.

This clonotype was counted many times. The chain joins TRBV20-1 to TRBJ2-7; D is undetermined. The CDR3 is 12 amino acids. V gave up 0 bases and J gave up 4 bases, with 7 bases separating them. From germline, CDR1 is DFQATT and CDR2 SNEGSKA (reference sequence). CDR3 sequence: CSARDKEYEQYF. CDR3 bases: TGCAGTGCTAGAGATAAGGAGTACGAGCAGTACTTC.